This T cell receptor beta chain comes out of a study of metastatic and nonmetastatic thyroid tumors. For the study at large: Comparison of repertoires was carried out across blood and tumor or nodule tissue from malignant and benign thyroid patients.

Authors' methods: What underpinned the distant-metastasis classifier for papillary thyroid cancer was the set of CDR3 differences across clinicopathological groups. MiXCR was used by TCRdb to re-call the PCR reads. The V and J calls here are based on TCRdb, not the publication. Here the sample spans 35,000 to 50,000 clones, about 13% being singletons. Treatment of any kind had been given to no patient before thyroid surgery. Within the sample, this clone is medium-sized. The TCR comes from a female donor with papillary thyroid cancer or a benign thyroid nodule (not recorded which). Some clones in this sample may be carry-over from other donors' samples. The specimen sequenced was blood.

The CDR3 DNA follows: TGTGCCAGCAGTTACGGGTGGCAGATGAACACTGAAGCTTTCTTT. It translates to CASSYGWQMNTEAFF. This chain connects TRBV6-5 to TRBJ1-1; D remains ambiguous. CDR1 and CDR2 from the germline V gene are MNHEY and SVGAGI. The germline V and J ends were trimmed by 2 bases and 0 bases, with 10 bases remaining between them. This CDR3 contains 15 residues.